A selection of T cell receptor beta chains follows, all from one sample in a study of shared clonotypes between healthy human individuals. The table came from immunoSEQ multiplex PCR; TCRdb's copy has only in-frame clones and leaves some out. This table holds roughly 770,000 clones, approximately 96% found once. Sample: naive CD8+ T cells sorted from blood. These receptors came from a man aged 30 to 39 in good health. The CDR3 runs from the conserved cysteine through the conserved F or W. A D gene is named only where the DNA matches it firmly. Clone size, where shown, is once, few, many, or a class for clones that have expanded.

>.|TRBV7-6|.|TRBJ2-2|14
TGTGCCAGCAGCTTAGTTTTGGGAACCGGGGAGCTGTTTTTT
CASSLVLGTGELFF
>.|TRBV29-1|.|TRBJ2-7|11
TGCAGCGTTCAACAGGGCTACGAGCAGTACTTC
CSVQQGYEQYF
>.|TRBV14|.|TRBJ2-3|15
TGTGCCAGCAGCCAAGTACGGACAGGCACAGATACGCAGTATTTT
CASSQVRTGTDTQYF
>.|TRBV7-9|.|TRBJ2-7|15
TGTGCCAGCAGCCTTTTTCGGCACCCTTCCTACGAGCAGTACTTC
CASSLFRHPSYEQYF
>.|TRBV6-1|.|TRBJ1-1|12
TGTGCCAGCAGGGTCCAGGGGACTGAAGCTTTCTTT
CASRVQGTEAFF
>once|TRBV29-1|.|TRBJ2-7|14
TGCAGCGTTGATTCAGGCCAGGGGACCTACGAGCAGTACTTC
CSVDSGQGTYEQYF
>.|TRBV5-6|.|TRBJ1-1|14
TGTGCCAGCAGCCGAAAAACAGGGAGCGTGGGAGCTTTCTTT
CASSRKTGSVGAFF
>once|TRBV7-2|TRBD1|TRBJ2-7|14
TGTGCCAGCAGCATCGGGACAGGGTCCTACGAGCAGTACTTC
CASSIGTGSYEQYF
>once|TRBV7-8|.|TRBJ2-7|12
TGTGCCAGCAGCTTTGACCCCGCCGAGCAGTACTTC
CASSFDPAEQYF
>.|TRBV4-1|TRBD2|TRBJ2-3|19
TGCGCCAGCAGCCAAGACTTGGGACTAGCGGGAGAACTATGGAATACGCAGTATTTT
CASSQDLGLAGELWNTQYF
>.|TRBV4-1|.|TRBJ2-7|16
TGCGCCAGCAGCCAAGTTCCAGGAGAAAACTCCTACGAGCAGTACTTC
CASSQVPGENSYEQYF